The 30 T cell receptor beta chains below were found in one sample sequenced in a study of Tregs in tolerant kidney transplant recipients. Data came from immunoSEQ multiplex PCR; TCRdb stores just in-frame clones and leaves some out. The table records 240,000 or so clones, 80% to 85% of them present only once. Sequencing was carried out using CD4+ T cells from blood. Receptors originate from a human donor in good health.

V usage is TRBV4-2 and J usage is TRBJ2-2; D is possibly TRBD1 (5 bases). The CDR3 has 16 amino acids. Germline V gives CDR1 LGHNA, CDR2 YNFKEQ. The V end was cut by 4 bases, the J end by 6 bases, with 18 bases between. CDR3 residues: CASSRPSGALAGELFF. The CDR3 DNA reads TGTGCCAGCAGCCGACCCTCTGGGGCCCTCGCCGGGGAGCTGTTTTTT.

The chain carries TRBV7-9 and TRBJ1-3; 10 positions agree with TRBD1. The CDR3 covers 16 residues. CDR1 and CDR2 from the germline V gene are SEHNR and FQNEAQ (reference sequence). V dropped 4 bases and J dropped 1; count of bases not matched to a gene: 4. The CDR3 bases are TGTGCCAGCAGCTCTCCGGGACAGGGGTCTGGAAACACCATATATTTT. It codes for CASSSPGQGSGNTIYF.

The CDR3 nucleotides read TGTGCCAGCAGCTCGACAGGGACCAACACTGAAGCTTTCTTT. Translation: CASSSTGTNTEAFF. The chain combines TRBV5-4 with TRBJ1-1, with TRBD1 matching 7 bases. The CDR3 length is 14 residues. With 3 bases clipped from V and 2 bases from J, the junction kept 4 bases outside the gene matches. Per the germline V gene, CDR1 is SGHNT and CDR2 is YYREEE (reference sequence).

V usage is TRBV29-1 and J usage is TRBJ2-3; tentatively, D is TRBD1 (5 bases). The germline gives CDR1 SQVTM, CDR2 ANQGSEA. The length of the CDR3 is 14 residues. Trimming pared 0 bases from V and 5 bases from J, leaving 12 bases between. CDR3 amino acids: CSVEEGAVRDTQYF. CDR3 nucleotides: TGCAGCGTTGAAGAAGGGGCGGTTAGAGATACGCAGTATTTT.

This chain connects TRBV11-2 to TRBJ2-5; D is uncertain. The J call may be faulty, since TRBJ2-7 better matches the DNA end. Germline loops: CDR1 SGHAT, CDR2 FQNNGV. This CDR3 has 13 residues. DNA for the CDR3: TGTGCCAGCAGCTTATCACTCGACTACGAGCAGTACTTC. This translates into CASSLSLDYEQYF.

This rearrangement joins TRBV6-5 to TRBJ1-1; D is uncertain. Germline CDR1 and CDR2: MNHEY and SVGAGI. V was pared by 0 bases and J by 11 bases, with 16 bases between. The length of the CDR3 is 14 residues. This CDR3 is CASSYSGIPGSAFF. The CDR3 coding sequence is TGTGCCAGCAGTTACTCTGGGATACCGGGATCCGCTTTCTTT.

The chain links TRBV6-1 to TRBJ1-2; D is perhaps TRBD1 (6 bases). The CDR3 length is 14 residues. With 1 base removed from V and 6 bases from J, the gap between germline ends came to 12 bases. The germline CDR1 and CDR2 sequences are MNHNS and SASEGT. CDR3 loop: CASSEVAGVNGYTF. In DNA, the CDR3 is TGTGCCAGCAGTGAAGTCGCAGGGGTAAATGGCTACACCTTC.

The chain joins TRBV19 to TRBJ1-2; 10 bases are shared with TRBD1. V was pared by 7 bases and J by 7 bases, with 18 bases of the junction left unmatched. Germline CDR1 is LNHDA and CDR2 is SQIVND (reference sequence). The CDR3 loop spans 17 amino acids. In nucleotides, the CDR3 is TGTGCCAGTACCAGGACGGGACAGGGGCTAACGGGGGGTGGCTACACCTTC. Translated: CASTRTGQGLTGGGYTF. Full variable domain (remainder filled in from reference TRBV19 and TRBJ1-2): DGGITQSPKYLFRKEGQNVTLSCEQNLNHDAMYWYRQDPGQGLRLIYYSQIVNDFQKGDIAEGYSVSREKKESFPLTVTSAQKNPTAFYLCASTRTGQGLTGGGYTFGSGTRLTVV.

This chain connects TRBV6-6 to TRBJ2-4; 9 bases agree with TRBD1. The length of the CDR3 is 15 residues. Trimming removed 7 bases from V and 2 bases from J; junction bases left unmatched: 6. CDR1 and CDR2 (germline): MNHNY, SVGAGI (reference sequence). CDR3 in amino acids: CASTTTGGTKNIQYF. The DNA of the CDR3 is TGTGCCAGCACCACCACAGGGGGCACCAAAAACATTCAGTACTTC.

This clone came up once. The chain joins TRBV6-5 to TRBJ1-5; 7 bases are shared with TRBD1. With V trimmed by 6 bases and J by 2 bases, 4 bases remained unmatched. Germline V gene sequence: CDR1 MNHEY, CDR2 SVGAGI. The CDR3 is 14 residues long. The CDR3 loop reads CASRPRGGNQPQHF. For the CDR3, the DNA is TGTGCCAGCAGACCCAGGGGGGGCAATCAGCCCCAGCATTTT.

This chain uses TRBV5-6 with TRBJ1-1; D call uncertain. CDR1 SGHDT and CDR2 YYEEEE come from the germline V gene. The CDR3 consists of 16 residues. Trimming removed 6 bases from V and 1 base from J, with 19 bases in between. The CDR3 protein is CASIQLVREENTEAFF. The CDR3, as DNA: TGTGCCAGCATCCAGTTAGTGAGGGAGGAGAACACTGAAGCTTTCTTT.

This clone has just one count. V and J are TRBV9 and TRBJ1-1, with D maybe TRBD1 (5 bases). Looked up from germline, CDR1 is SGDLS and CDR2 is YYNGEE. Trimming cost V 0 bases and J 4 bases, with 13 bases left between them. There are 15 residues in the CDR3. The CDR3 sequence is CASSVVGGVGTEAFF. The CDR3 nucleotides read TGTGCCAGCAGCGTAGTTGGGGGTGTAGGCACTGAAGCTTTCTTT.

This chain's CDR3 is CASSGQGARRGYEQYF. CDR3 bases: TGCGCCAGCAGTGGCCAGGGGGCCCGCCGAGGCTACGAGCAGTACTTC. The chain uses TRBV10-1 and TRBJ2-5; 8 nucleotides match TRBD1. The J call is in doubt because the DNA end fits TRBJ2-7 better. CDR1 is WNHNN, CDR2 SYGVQD, per germline (reference sequence). The CDR3 consists of 16 residues.

The rearrangement links TRBV19 to TRBJ2-7, with TRBD2 identical over 10 bases. There are 16 residues in the CDR3. Germline V gene data show CDR1 as LNHDA and CDR2 as SQIVND (reference sequence). Germline trimming cut 5 bases from V and 7 bases from J; bases unmatched to any gene: 14. DNA for the CDR3: TGTGCCAGTAGTTCTGGTTCAGCGGGGGGGCTCGGGGAGCAGTACTTC. Its protein is CASSSGSAGGLGEQYF.

The J gene is TRBJ1-2, the V gene TRBV5-1; 10 bases map to TRBD1. Trimming at V came to 2 bases and at J to 7 bases, leaving 2 bases not matched to a gene. CDR1 and CDR2 from the germline V gene are SGHRS and YFSETQ. CDR3 length equals 13 residues. CDR3 nucleotide sequence: TGCGCCAGCAGCTTCGGGACAGGGGTTGGCTACACCTTC. Its translation is CASSFGTGVGYTF.

The chain recombines TRBV6-5 with TRBJ2-7, with TRBD2 as a possible D gene (5 bases). The CDR3 covers 11 residues. CDR1 is MNHEY, CDR2 SVGAGI, per germline. Deletions cut 3 bases from V and 7 bases from J, with 7 bases between. CDR3 region: CASSYSGEQYF. Written as DNA, the CDR3 is TGTGCCAGCAGTTATTCGGGGGAGCAGTACTTC.

The gene calls are TRBV10-3 and TRBJ2-7, with 12 bases aligning to TRBD2. The germline V gene has CDR1 ENHRY and CDR2 SYGVKD. With 0 bases clipped from V and 7 bases from J, the junction kept 10 bases outside the gene matches. CDR3 length: 17 residues. The CDR3 region is CAISESTLAGGPREQYF. The CDR3 DNA reads TGTGCCATCAGTGAGTCCACGCTAGCGGGGGGGCCTCGGGAGCAGTACTTC.

The CDR3 loop is CASSERGQGSRATEAFF. CDR3 bases: TGTGCCAGCAGTGAACGGGGCCAGGGGAGTAGGGCCACTGAAGCTTTCTTT. V and J are TRBV6-1 and TRBJ1-1, with D possibly being TRBD1 (6 bases). V lost 2 bases and J 4 bases, leaving 20 bases between the germline ends. Germline CDR1 reads MNHNS; CDR2 reads SASEGT. The CDR3 length is 17 residues.

The chain employs TRBV10-3 and TRBJ2-2, with D perhaps matching TRBD1 (5 bases). The CDR3 totals 14 residues. CDR1 and CDR2 (germline): ENHRY, SYGVKD. Trimming took 10 bases from V and 2 from J, leaving 14 bases between them. The CDR3 DNA is TGTGCCACCGCCGGGCAGGGAAACACCGGGGAGCTGTTTTTT. Protein product: CATAGQGNTGELFF.

This chain links TRBV27 with TRBJ2-7; 7 bases match TRBD1. J lost 6 bases, V lost 5 bases, and 4 bases had no gene match. Germline CDR1 is MNHEY and CDR2 is SMNVEV (reference sequence). CDR3 length equals 12 residues. The DNA of the CDR3 is TGTGCCAGCAGTCCTAACAGGGGCGAGCAGTACTTC. Encoded protein: CASSPNRGEQYF.

The chain links TRBV19 to TRBJ2-3; D not certain. Trimming pared 5 bases from V and 0 bases from J, leaving 9 bases between. CDR1 LNHDA and CDR2 SQIVND come from the germline V gene (reference sequence). This CDR3 region has 14 residues. CDR3 sequence reads: CASSRGVSTDTQYF. In nucleotides, the CDR3 is TGTGCCAGTAGTCGTGGGGTAAGCACAGATACGCAGTATTTT.

The chain links TRBV21-1 to TRBJ1-2. TRBV21-1 is a recognized pseudogene. CDR3 size: 12 residues. The CDR3 nucleotides are TGTGCCAGGCCCGGACGGTCCTATGGCTACACCTTC. Encoded protein: CARPGRSYGYTF.

The V call is TRBV5-4, the J call TRBJ2-1, with D tentatively TRBD1 or TRBD2 (5 bases each). This CDR3 region has 14 residues. Germline V CDR1 and CDR2: SGHNT, YYREEE (reference sequence). V lost 2 bases and J 7 bases, leaving 13 bases between the germline ends. The chain's CDR3 is CASSFPGAKNEQFF. CDR3 sequence (DNA): TGTGCCAGCAGCTTCCCCGGGGCTAAAAATGAGCAGTTCTTC.

V gene TRBV19 combines with J gene TRBJ1-5; D unresolved. Germline V gene data show CDR1 as LNHDA and CDR2 as SQIVND (reference sequence). The CDR3 runs to 13 residues. The V gene lost 8 bases and the J gene lost 5 bases, with 13 bases spanning the gap. CDR3 nucleotides: TGTGCCAGTGGAGTTTCTAGGGATCAGCCCCAGCATTTT. Translating it yields CASGVSRDQPQHF.

The rearrangement uses TRBV5-6 and TRBJ2-7; 11 nucleotides line up with TRBD2. The CDR3 loop spans 16 amino acids. The V segment lost 1 base and the J segment 3 bases; nucleotides outside the gene matches: 6. Per the germline V gene, CDR1 is SGHDT and CDR2 is YYEEEE. As DNA, the CDR3 is TGTGCCAGCAGCTTGTATGTTGGGACTAGCGGCTACGAGCAGTACTTC. Residues: CASSLYVGTSGYEQYF.

The sample holds a few counts of this clone. This sequence joins TRBV29-1 and TRBJ1-1; D possibly corresponds to TRBD1 (5 bases). The CDR3 length is 11 residues. CDR1 is SQVTM and CDR2 is ANQGSEA in the germline V gene. V lost 8 bases and J 5 bases, leaving 12 bases between the germline ends. This CDR3 is CSCRDGTEAFF. The CDR3 DNA reads as TGCAGCTGCCGGGACGGGACTGAAGCTTTCTTT.

V is TRBV10-3 and J is TRBJ1-2; D is ambiguous. Germline CDR1 is ENHRY and CDR2 is SYGVKD. V was pared by 4 bases and J by 1 base, with 16 bases between. The CDR3 loop spans 16 amino acids. Here the CDR3 DNA reads TGTGCCATCAGTGGGCCCTCTGTAGGCCTTAACTATGGCTACACCTTC. It codes for CAISGPSVGLNYGYTF.

In its sample, this clone was seen once. The chain combines TRBV5-5 with TRBJ1-2; 8 bases agree with TRBD1. CDR1 is SGHKS, CDR2 YYEKEE, per germline (reference sequence). This CDR3 region has 13 residues. V gave up 3 bases and J gave up 4 bases; unmatched junction bases: 2. The CDR3 region has the DNA TGTGCCAGCAGCTGGACAGGGCCCTATGGCTACACCTTC. Translated: CASSWTGPYGYTF.

The genes are TRBV11-2 and TRBJ1-1; no reliable D call. Trimming stripped 1 base from V and 11 bases from J, with 23 bases between. Per germline, CDR1 SGHAT and CDR2 FQNNGV. CDR3 length equals 16 residues. The CDR3 region has the DNA TGTGCCAGCAGCTTAGCTCGTGGGAACAGCAATTACGGCGCTTTCTTT. This encodes CASSLARGNSNYGAFF.

The rearrangement uses TRBV11-2 and TRBJ2-7; no clear D gene. The germline V gene has CDR1 SGHAT and CDR2 FQNNGV. Trimming removed 0 bases at V and 0 bases at J, with 12 bases between. The CDR3 has 16 residues. The CDR3 nucleotides are TGTGCCAGCAGCTTAGATCGGGTCCGCCTCTCCTACGAGCAGTACTTC. Amino acid sequence: CASSLDRVRLSYEQYF.